The 10 T cell receptor beta chains below were found in one sample sequenced in a study of blood T cell repertoires in COVID-19. Assay: immunoSEQ multiplex PCR; the TCRdb copy retains only in-frame clones and omits some. Altogether some 130,000 clones are present, approximately 90% being singletons, with the ten largest covering 4.3%. The sequencing sample was made of peripheral blood. Every receptor here comes from a man between 60 and 75 years old with COVID-19, enrolled during active disease.

J is TRBJ2-3 and V is TRBV5-6; D gene uncertain. Trimming removed 4 bases from V and 2 bases from J, with 14 bases in between. CDR3 length: 15 residues. The V gene's germline CDR1 is SGHDT and CDR2 YYEEEE. Here the CDR3 DNA reads TGTGCCAGCAGCCGAGGCCTTCTAAACACAGATACGCAGTATTTT. Translating gives CASSRGLLNTDTQYF.

CDR3 loop: CASSQATGTPNTGELFF. The CDR3 DNA follows: TGTGCCAGCAGCCAAGCTACCGGGACACCTAACACCGGGGAGCTGTTTTTT. V is TRBV4-2 and J is TRBJ2-2; tentatively, D is TRBD1 (6 bases). Germline CDR1 reads LGHNA; CDR2 reads YNFKEQ. V gave up 1 base and J gave up 2 bases, with 14 bases separating them. The CDR3 covers 17 residues.

The chain combines TRBV11-3 with TRBJ2-3, with 10 bases lining up with TRBD1. Germline V gene lookup returns CDR1 SGHNT and CDR2 YENEEA. Trimming at V came to 1 base and at J to 3 bases, leaving 1 base not matched to a gene. The CDR3 runs 15 residues. The CDR3 sequence: CASSLGGQGTDTQYF. CDR3 DNA: TGTGCCAGCAGCTTAGGGGGACAGGGGACAGATACGCAGTATTTT.

The rearrangement uses TRBV6-5 and TRBJ2-6; D uncertain. Germline V gene data show CDR1 as MNHEY and CDR2 as SVGAGI. V lost 2 bases, J lost 2 bases, and 7 bases lay in between. The CDR3 runs 15 residues. The CDR3 reads CASSYVAPGANVLTF. CDR3 nucleotides: TGTGCCAGCAGTTACGTGGCCCCTGGGGCCAACGTCCTGACTTTC.

The V and J genes are TRBV11-2 and TRBJ1-4; the D is unclear. Germline values: CDR1 SGHAT, CDR2 FQNNGV. The CDR3 has 15 amino acids. Trimming left V 1 base short and J 8 bases short, with 14 bases between. CDR3 protein: CASSLAGSPGEKLFF. CDR3 coding DNA: TGTGCCAGCAGCTTAGCCGGCTCACCGGGGGAAAAACTGTTTTTT.

On this clone: Other nucleotide sequences from this sample produce the same CDR3. The chain recombines TRBV30 with TRBJ1-1; D unclear. Germline CDR1 GTSNPN, CDR2 SVGIG (reference sequence). This CDR3 contains 13 residues. V was pared by 0 bases and J by 0 bases, with 5 bases between. The CDR3 DNA sequence: TGTGCCTGGAGTGTACAAGTGAACACTGAAGCTTTCTTT. It codes for CAWSVQVNTEAFF.

This clone has only one observation. V usage is TRBV11-2 and J usage is TRBJ2-5; D might be TRBD1 (6 bases). Germline CDR1 is SGHAT and CDR2 is FQNNGV. Deletions cut 5 bases from V and 4 bases from J, with 17 bases between. The CDR3 is 15 residues long. In DNA, the CDR3 is TGTGCCAGCAGCCAAACCGGGACCAGGGGAGAGACCCAGTACTTC. This translates into CASSQTGTRGETQYF.

This clone was seen a single time. CDR3: CATSRDWPDTQYF. In DNA form, the CDR3 reads TGTGCCACCAGCAGAGATTGGCCAGATACGCAGTATTTT. This chain connects TRBV15 to TRBJ2-3; no firm D call. The CDR3 loop spans 13 amino acids. From germline, CDR1 is LNHNV and CDR2 YYDKDF (reference sequence). Trimming stripped 0 bases from V and 4 bases from J, with 5 bases between.

The chain joins TRBV10-2 to TRBJ2-3; 13 nucleotides align to TRBD2. The V gene end was trimmed by 6 bases and the J gene end by 6 bases; junction bases not matched to a gene: 6. This CDR3 is 15 amino acids long. Per germline, CDR1 WSHSY and CDR2 SAAADI. In DNA form, the CDR3 reads TGCGCCAGCAGGGTACTAGCGGGGGGGCACGATACGCAGTATTTT. It translates to CASRVLAGGHDTQYF.

V is TRBV5-1 and J is TRBJ1-2, with D tentatively TRBD1 (6 bases). Germline lookup yields CDR1 SGHRS and CDR2 YFSETQ. The CDR3 spans 14 residues. V was shortened by 2 bases and J by 3 bases, with 11 bases between the two germline ends. The chain's CDR3 is CASSFNRVDYGYTF. In DNA form, the CDR3 reads TGCGCCAGCAGCTTTAACAGGGTAGACTATGGCTACACCTTC.